This T cell receptor beta chain was profiled in a study of response to subunit inactivated influenza vaccine. TCRdb re-called the RT-PCR reads through MiXCR, storing one row per CDR3 protein. The repertoire includes about 240,000 distinct CDR3 sequences, 9.5% to 15% of them detected once, and approximately 8.3% sits in the top ten. This TCR was recovered from a man between 45 and 60 years old who received an inactivated influenza vaccine. The starting material was non-naive T cells sorted from PBMCs, obtained less than 15 days before vaccination.

The CDR3 loop reads CASSFAATGRNSPLHF. CDR3 nucleotides: TGTGCCAGCAGCTTTGCGGCGACAGGGCGAAATTCACCCCTCCACTTT. The J gene is TRBJ1-6, the V gene TRBV28; 7 bases are a match to TRBD1. This CDR3 spans 16 amino acids. Germline values: CDR1 MDHEN, CDR2 SYDVKM. Trimming took 6 bases from V and 7 from J; bases not matched to a gene: 12.